Below are 28 T cell receptor beta chains sequenced from a single sample in a study of early T cells in non-severe SARS-CoV-2 infection. MiXCR, run by TCRdb on the 5' RACE reads, gives a single entry per CDR3 protein. This sample has some 80,000 distinct CDR3 sequences, with approximately 13% found just once. Specimen: whole blood. These TCRs come from an adult who was a healthcare worker with PCR-confirmed SARS-CoV-2 infection or an uninfected control (not recorded which).

This clonotype was observed a few times. V usage is TRBV5-4 and J usage is TRBJ2-3; D is undetermined. Looked up from germline, CDR1 is SGHNT and CDR2 is YYREEE (reference sequence). This CDR3 contains 13 residues. The V gene lost 0 bases and the J gene lost 5 bases, with 7 bases spanning the gap. CDR3 protein: CASSLVSGDTQYF. The CDR3 bases are TGTGCCAGCAGCTTGGTTTCCGGAGATACGCAGTATTTT.

This clonotype was found many times. V usage is TRBV11-2 and J usage is TRBJ2-2, with D maybe TRBD2 (5 bases). The germline CDR1 and CDR2 sequences are SGHAT and FQNNGV. Trimming removed 3 bases at V and 2 bases at J, with 10 bases between. The length of the CDR3 is 15 residues. As DNA, the CDR3 is TGTGCCAGCAGCTTTCGACTAACTAACACCGGGGAGCTGTTTTTT. Translated: CASSFRLTNTGELFF.

This clonotype was detected only once. Germline and junction disagree at one end, which may indicate a read error. The chain combines TRBV9 with TRBJ1-1, with D possibly being TRBD1 (5 bases). The CDR3 sequence is 13 residues long. CDR1 and CDR2 from the germline V gene are SGDLS and YYNGEE. The CDR3 sequence is CASSTQGSTEAIF. CDR3 bases: TGTGCCAGCAGCACCCAGGGTAGCACTGAAGCTATCTTT.

The chain couples TRBV13 to TRBJ1-6; D might be TRBD1 (6 bases). The germline gives CDR1 PRHDT, CDR2 FYEKMQ (reference sequence). The CDR3 sequence is 16 residues long. Deletions cut 5 bases from V and 8 bases from J, with 19 bases between. The CDR3 sequence: CASSLRDKSRDSPLHF. Here the CDR3 DNA reads TGTGCCAGCAGCCTCCGGGACAAGTCAAGGGATTCACCCCTCCACTTT. Drawing the rest from reference TRBV13 and TRBJ1-6, the complete variable domain is AAGVIQSPRHLIKEKRETATLKCYPIPRHDTVYWYQQGPGQDPQFLISFYEKMQSDKGSIPDRFSAQQFSDYHSELNMSSLELGDSALYFCASSLRDKSRDSPLHFGNGTRLTVT.

This clonotype was counted between two and nine times. This rearrangement joins TRBV29-1 to TRBJ2-3; D perhaps matches TRBD2 (5 bases). This CDR3 is 14 amino acids long. The germline V and J ends were trimmed by 3 bases and 2 bases, with 12 bases remaining between them. Germline V CDR1 and CDR2: SQVTM, ANQGSEA. The CDR3 loop is CSVDDGIVTDTQYF. Here the CDR3 DNA reads TGCAGCGTTGATGACGGGATCGTCACAGATACGCAGTATTTT.

The rearrangement uses TRBV18 and TRBJ1-4; tentative D call: TRBD1 (5 bases). This CDR3 spans 15 amino acids. V was pared by 2 bases and J by 4 bases, with 11 bases between. The germline V gene encodes CDR1 KGHSH and CDR2 LQKENI. The CDR3 DNA reads TGTGCCAGCTCACCATTACAGGACCTTAATGAAAAACTGTTTTTT. Amino acid sequence: CASSPLQDLNEKLFF.

The CDR3 protein is CASSQTRDRGQETQYF. In DNA form, the CDR3 reads TGTGCCAGCAGCCAAACCCGGGACAGGGGTCAAGAGACCCAGTACTTC. The V and J genes are TRBV7-9 and TRBJ2-5, with TRBD1 identical over 10 bases. The V segment lost 5 bases and the J segment 2 bases; nucleotides outside the gene matches: 8. The V gene's germline CDR1 is SEHNR and CDR2 FQNEAQ (reference sequence). CDR3 length: 16 amino acids.

The chain is built from TRBV2 and TRBJ2-5; 8 bases map to TRBD1. The CDR3 loop spans 14 amino acids. Germline lookup yields CDR1 SNHLY and CDR2 FYNNEI. The trim removed 6 bases at V and 5 bases at J, leaving 8 bases unmatched. CDR3 loop: CASRRDRQGETQYF. The CDR3, as DNA: TGTGCCAGCAGGAGGGACAGGCAGGGGGAGACCCAGTACTTC.

This clonotype was recorded a few times. The chain couples TRBV19 to TRBJ2-3; the match to TRBD2 covers 8 bases. Germline lookup yields CDR1 LNHDA and CDR2 SQIVND (reference sequence). CDR3 length: 18 residues. The V and J ends lost 5 bases and 3 bases, in that order; junction bases with no gene match: 16. The CDR3 region is CASSPARPSGGGTDTQYF. CDR3 coding DNA: TGTGCCAGTAGTCCGGCCCGACCGAGCGGGGGAGGAACAGATACGCAGTATTTT.

This clonotype was counted many times. The chain is built from TRBV7-8 and TRBJ2-3, with a possible D match to TRBD1 (5 bases). Germline lookup yields CDR1 SGHVS and CDR2 FQNEAQ. CDR3 length equals 16 residues. V lost 1 base to trimming and J lost 5 bases, with 16 bases between them. CDR3: CASSLGWAGLGDTQYF. CDR3 sequence (DNA): TGTGCCAGCAGCTTAGGTTGGGCAGGGCTAGGAGATACGCAGTATTTT.

This clonotype appeared once. This sequence joins TRBV5-4 and TRBJ1-2, with 8 bases matching TRBD1. The CDR3 is 14 residues long. The V gene's germline CDR1 is SGHNT and CDR2 YYREEE (reference sequence). V dropped 1 base and J dropped 5; count of bases not matched to a gene: 4. Written as DNA, the CDR3 is TGTGCCAGCAGCTTGCAGGGGGCAGGGTATGGCTACACCTTC. Amino acids: CASSLQGAGYGYTF.

This clonotype has a handful of counts. This sequence joins TRBV12-3 or TRBV12-4 and TRBJ1-1, with TRBD1 as a possible D gene (6 bases). V was cut by 3 bases and J by 1 base, with 12 bases left in between. The CDR3 runs to 15 residues. The CDR3 nucleotides read TGTGCCAGCAGTTTCTATACAGGGCCGAACACTGAAGCTTTCTTT. This sequence encodes CASSFYTGPNTEAFF.

This clonotype showed up many times. This chain uses TRBV12-3 or TRBV12-4 with TRBJ1-1; 9 nucleotides match TRBD1. The V and J ends lost 10 bases and 0 bases, in that order; junction bases with no gene match: 6. This CDR3 region has 14 residues. The CDR3 protein is CAIPGQGVNTEAFF. The CDR3 bases are TGTGCCATACCGGGACAGGGCGTGAACACTGAAGCTTTCTTT.

The rearrangement uses TRBV29-1 and TRBJ1-1, with D possibly matching TRBD1 (5 bases). Per germline, CDR1 SQVTM and CDR2 ANQGSEA. The CDR3 spans 12 residues. V was cut by 3 bases and J by 6 bases, with 11 bases left in between. The CDR3 protein is CSVDQGRPEAFF. CDR3 sequence (DNA): TGCAGCGTTGACCAGGGCCGACCTGAAGCTTTCTTT.

This clonotype was seen at least ten times. The V gene is TRBV12-3 or TRBV12-4, the J gene TRBJ1-2; TRBD1 is a possible D gene (5 bases). This CDR3 is 15 amino acids long. With 2 bases removed from V and 8 bases from J, the gap between germline ends came to 18 bases. CDR3 residues: CASSLFEEDRDGYTF. CDR3 nucleotides: TGTGCCAGCAGTTTATTTGAAGAAGATAGGGACGGCTACACCTTC.

This clonotype was observed a few times. This chain joins TRBV6-5 and TRBJ2-7; 7 bases line up with TRBD1. This CDR3 is built from 12 residues. With 6 bases clipped from V and 8 bases from J, the junction kept 7 bases outside the gene matches. Germline values: CDR1 MNHEY, CDR2 SVGAGI. The CDR3 is CASRSTRGKQYF. The CDR3, as DNA: TGTGCCAGCAGGTCTACCAGGGGGAAGCAGTACTTC.

The V gene is TRBV12-3 or TRBV12-4, the J gene TRBJ2-3, with 12 bases matching TRBD2. This CDR3 is 14 amino acids long. Germline trimming cut 7 bases from V and 4 bases from J; bases unmatched to any gene: 3. CDR3 sequence (DNA): TGTGCCAGCATCCTAGCGGGGGGGCCAGATACGCAGTATTTT. Its translation is CASILAGGPDTQYF.

This clonotype showed up many times. The chain employs TRBV7-6 and TRBJ2-5; 8 bases fit TRBD2. From germline, CDR1 is SGHVS and CDR2 FNYEAQ. CDR3 length: 17 residues. V lost 6 bases, J lost 3 bases, and 15 bases stayed unmatched. CDR3 residues: CASSQSSAGGIKETQYF. DNA of the CDR3: TGTGCCAGCAGTCAATCCTCCGCGGGGGGCATAAAAGAGACCCAGTACTTC. The variable domain in full, completed from reference TRBV7-6 and TRBJ2-5, reads GAGVSQSPRYKVTKRGQDVALRCDPISGHVSLYWYRQALGQGPEFLTYFNYEAQQDKSGLPNDRFSAERPEGSISTLTIQRTEQRDSAMYRCASSQSSAGGIKETQYFGPGTRLLVL.

In this sample, this clonotype turned up many times. J is TRBJ1-2 and V is TRBV12-3 or TRBV12-4, with TRBD1 as a possible D gene (5 bases). The CDR3 spans 15 residues. Trimming took off 1 base at V and 3 bases at J, with 12 bases between the two ends. The CDR3 sequence: CASSLGSGVYYGYTF. CDR3 DNA sequence: TGTGCCAGCAGTTTAGGTTCGGGGGTGTACTATGGCTACACCTTC.

This clonotype has a count of ten or more. The genes are TRBV5-1 and TRBJ2-1, with a possible D match to TRBD2 (5 bases). V dropped 6 bases and J dropped 6 bases, with 13 bases sitting between them. The CDR3 extends over 13 amino acids. Germline V CDR1 and CDR2: SGHRS, YFSETQ. DNA of the CDR3: TGCGCCAGCAATTCCCTAGCCTCCAATGAGCAGTTCTTC. It is translated as CASNSLASNEQFF.

This clonotype appeared a few times. This sequence joins TRBV4-1 and TRBJ2-1; 7 bases match TRBD1. The V gene end was trimmed by 5 bases and the J gene end by 1 base; junction bases not matched to a gene: 5. CDR1 is MGHRA, CDR2 YSYEKL, per germline. The CDR3 has 15 amino acids. CDR3 nucleotide sequence: TGCGCCAGCAGCACCGGGACAGCGTCCTACAATGAGCAGTTCTTC. Its translation is CASSTGTASYNEQFF.

This clonotype came up many times. This chain uses TRBV2 with TRBJ1-5; D ambiguous. The V gene's germline CDR1 is SNHLY and CDR2 FYNNEI. This CDR3 spans 13 amino acids. V was shortened by 4 bases and J by 4 bases, with 8 bases between the two germline ends. As DNA, the CDR3 is TGTGCCAGCAGTGTATTCAGGAATCAGCCCCAGCATTTT. Its translation: CASSVFRNQPQHF.

A word on this clonotype: It may be a read error: a sequence one base away is much more abundant. The chain uses TRBV5-4 and TRBJ1-6; 7 nucleotides line up with TRBD1. The CDR3 contains 13 residues. Germline CDR1 reads SGHNT; CDR2 reads YYREEE (reference sequence). CDR3 region: CVSSGSGGSPLHF. CDR3 in DNA: TGTGTCAGCAGCGGGTCAGGGGGATCACCCCTCCACTTT.

The chain couples TRBV29-1 to TRBJ2-5; possible D gene TRBD2, 5 bases. V gave up 4 bases and J gave up 5 bases, with 14 bases separating them. Germline CDR1 is SQVTM and CDR2 is ANQGSEA. The CDR3 sequence is 13 residues long. The CDR3 loop reads CSVVKPSSETQYF. Written as DNA, the CDR3 is TGCAGCGTTGTGAAGCCTAGCAGTGAGACCCAGTACTTC.

This clonotype was found many times. A junction boundary mismatches the germline segment, possibly from a read error. The V call is TRBV7-7, the J call TRBJ1-1; D not resolved. CDR3 length equals 13 residues. The V gene's germline CDR1 is SSHAT and CDR2 FNYEAQ (reference sequence). The CDR3 coding sequence is TGTGCTAGCAGCCCCGGCGTAGGCACTGAAGCTTTCTTT. Protein product: CASSPGVGTEAFF.

This clonotype was detected a few times. CDR3 sequence (DNA): TGCAGTGCCCGCGGGAGGGTCCCTGCAGATACGCAGTATTTT. As protein: CSARGRVPADTQYF. The V gene is TRBV20-1, the J gene TRBJ2-3; 9 bases agree with TRBD2. The germline gives CDR1 DFQATT, CDR2 SNEGSKA (reference sequence). This CDR3 contains 14 residues. Losses at the gene ends were 6 bases for V and 4 bases for J; bases not matched to a gene: 8.

This clonotype was counted only a few times. This sequence joins TRBV11-2 and TRBJ1-1, with TRBD1 as a possible D gene (5 bases). CDR1 is SGHAT, CDR2 FQNNGV, per germline. There are 14 residues in the CDR3. V was pared by 5 bases and J by 2 bases, with 12 bases between. The CDR3 loop reads CASSALQGNTEAFF. Written as DNA, the CDR3 is TGTGCCAGCAGCGCACTTCAGGGAAACACTGAAGCTTTCTTT.

This clonotype was counted only a few times. This chain links TRBV4-1 with TRBJ1-1; no clear D gene. V was clipped by 1 base and J by 5 bases, with 14 bases between them. This CDR3 contains 15 residues. The germline CDR1 and CDR2 sequences are MGHRA and YSYEKL. The CDR3 loop reads CASSQVGGGVTEAFF. The CDR3 DNA reads TGCGCCAGCAGCCAAGTCGGCGGTGGGGTAACTGAAGCTTTCTTT.